These 17 T cell receptor beta chains came from one sample sequenced in a study of monozygotic twins with cystic fibrosis. Here immunoSEQ multiplex PCR was the method, and the copy in TCRdb shows in-frame clones only, minus some. In the table there are more than 9,000 clones, 75% to 85% of which are singletons. Sample: blood. These receptors all stem from a man younger than 35 with cystic fibrosis.

This clone was recorded a few times. The V gene is TRBV19, the J gene TRBJ1-6, with 8 bases lining up with TRBD1. From germline, CDR1 is LNHDA and CDR2 SQIVND (reference sequence). V lost 6 bases to trimming and J lost 5 bases; unmatched junction nucleotides: 3. The CDR3 totals 14 residues. The CDR3 sequence is CASRPGQDNSPLHF. The CDR3 DNA reads TGTGCCAGTAGGCCGGGACAGGATAATTCACCCCTCCACTTT.

V usage is TRBV30 and J usage is TRBJ1-2; D is possibly TRBD1 (5 bases). Germline CDR1 and CDR2: GTSNPN and SVGIG (reference sequence). The CDR3 has 14 residues. Deletions cut 4 bases from V and 2 bases from J, with 14 bases between. The CDR3 DNA follows: TGTGCCTGGACCCTCCTGGGGCAGAACTATGGCTACACCTTC. This codes for CAWTLLGQNYGYTF.

J is TRBJ1-5 and V is TRBV7-2, with unresolved D. The germline V gene has CDR1 SGHTA and CDR2 FQGNSA. The CDR3 has 12 residues. V lost 8 bases and J lost 0, with 5 bases in between. The CDR3 DNA sequence: TGTGCCAGCTCGCGTAGCAATCAGCCCCAGCATTTT. Amino acids: CASSRSNQPQHF.

The rearrangement uses TRBV7-8 and TRBJ2-1; 10 bases line up with TRBD2. Germline V gives CDR1 SGHVS, CDR2 FQNEAQ. The trim removed 3 bases at V and 6 bases at J, leaving 8 bases unmatched. The CDR3 is made up of 16 amino acids. The CDR3 spells CASSFIRGLATNEQFF. The CDR3 DNA sequence: TGTGCCAGCAGCTTTATTAGGGGACTAGCGACCAATGAGCAGTTCTTC.

The chain is built from TRBV7-8 and TRBJ1-1; TRBD1 might be the D (6 bases). The CDR3 extends over 18 amino acids. The V gene lost 1 base and the J gene lost 0 bases, with 18 bases spanning the gap. In germline, CDR1 is SGHVS, CDR2 FQNEAQ. The CDR3: CASSLGAGDLSLNTEAFF. The CDR3 region has the DNA TGTGCCAGCAGCTTAGGAGCAGGGGACCTCTCCTTGAACACTGAAGCTTTCTTT.

The V and J genes are TRBV6-6 and TRBJ1-6; 7 bases are shared with TRBD1. This CDR3 contains 15 residues. V dropped 0 bases and J dropped 6; count of bases not matched to a gene: 2. Germline V lookup: CDR1 MNHNY, CDR2 SVGAGI (reference sequence). The CDR3 DNA follows: TGTGCCAGCAGTTACTCGACAGGGTCTAATTCACCCCTCCACTTT. Amino acids: CASSYSTGSNSPLHF.

The V and J genes are TRBV7-9 and TRBJ2-2; 9 bases are shared with TRBD1. The V gene end was trimmed by 4 bases and the J gene end by 4 bases; junction bases not matched to a gene: 10. Germline V gives CDR1 SEHNR, CDR2 FQNEAQ (reference sequence). CDR3 length equals 17 residues. The DNA of the CDR3 is TGTGCCAGCAGCTCAACAACCGGGACAGGGACCACCGGGGAGCTGTTTTTT. Translating it yields CASSSTTGTGTTGELFF.

This chain connects TRBV30 to TRBJ2-7; possible D gene TRBD1, 5 bases. V lost 2 bases to trimming and J lost 4 bases, with 18 bases between them. The CDR3 contains 15 residues. Germline V gene lookup returns CDR1 GTSNPN and CDR2 SVGIG (reference sequence). The CDR3 spells CAWSRGTTEMYEQYF. Here the CDR3 DNA reads TGTGCCTGGAGTAGGGGCACCACGGAAATGTACGAGCAGTACTTC.

V is TRBV13 and J is TRBJ2-1; TRBD1 matches at 9 bases. Germline-derived CDR1 and CDR2 are PRHDT and FYEKMQ (reference sequence). V was clipped by 5 bases and J by 4 bases; unmatched bases: 9. There are 16 residues in the CDR3. CDR3 region: CASSEPGQGIYNEQFF. CDR3 nucleotide sequence: TGTGCCAGCAGCGAACCCGGACAGGGGATTTACAATGAGCAGTTCTTC.

J is TRBJ2-5 and V is TRBV18, with 7 bases that match TRBD2. CDR1 and CDR2 from the germline V gene are KGHSH and LQKENI. The CDR3 is 18 amino acids. The junction had 17 bases not matched to a gene; V was cut back by 4 bases and J by 3 bases. The CDR3 DNA is TGTGCCAGCTCACGGCTAGCGGTTGCTGAACCAATCGAAGAGACCCAGTACTTC. It translates to CASSRLAVAEPIEETQYF.

The chain links TRBV19 to TRBJ2-1; D may be TRBD2 (6 bases). The CDR3 loop spans 14 amino acids. Germline CDR1 LNHDA, CDR2 SQIVND (reference sequence). V shed 1 base and J shed 10 bases, with 14 bases lying between them. CDR3 sequence reads: CASSIVTGLREQFF. Written as DNA, the CDR3 is TGTGCCAGTAGTATAGTGACGGGACTTCGCGAGCAGTTCTTC.

The rearrangement links TRBV15 to TRBJ2-1; D possibly corresponds to TRBD2 (6 bases). The ends were cut back, 0 bases at V and 7 bases at J, with 13 bases in the middle. Germline V gene data show CDR1 as LNHNV and CDR2 as YYDKDF (reference sequence). The CDR3 is made up of 15 amino acids. CDR3 sequence (DNA): TGTGCCACCAGCAGAGACCCCGACGGGGGAAATGAGCAGTTCTTC. Encoded protein: CATSRDPDGGNEQFF.

This chain links TRBV6-1 with TRBJ1-5, with D possibly being TRBD1 (5 bases). This CDR3 region has 15 residues. From germline, CDR1 is MNHNS and CDR2 SASEGT. V lost 3 bases and J 6 bases, leaving 15 bases between the germline ends. CDR3 protein: CASSDWGGLGQPQHF. The DNA of the CDR3 is TGTGCCAGCAGTGATTGGGGGGGACTGGGTCAGCCCCAGCATTTT.

The chain combines TRBV7-8 with TRBJ2-1; 7 bases are shared with TRBD1. The CDR3 is 13 amino acids. Germline CDR1 reads SGHVS; CDR2 reads FQNEAQ. V lost 3 bases and J lost 10; bases outside the gene matches: 6. This CDR3 reads CASSFDRVGEQFF. The CDR3 DNA reads TGTGCCAGCAGCTTCGACAGGGTCGGGGAGCAGTTCTTC.

The rearrangement uses TRBV5-1 and TRBJ2-3, with D maybe TRBD2 (5 bases). The V end lost 3 bases, the J end lost 2 bases, and 22 bases lay between the germline ends. The CDR3 has 18 residues. CDR1 is SGHRS, CDR2 YFSETQ, per germline. The CDR3 reads CASSSRAGRPTFTDTQYF. CDR3 coding DNA: TGCGCCAGCAGCTCGAGGGCGGGCAGGCCAACATTCACAGATACGCAGTATTTT.

The rearrangement joins TRBV4-2 to TRBJ2-2, with TRBD1 identical over 7 bases. The CDR3 is 17 residues long. Germline values: CDR1 LGHNA, CDR2 YNFKEQ. Losses at the gene ends were 4 bases for V and 0 bases for J; bases not matched to a gene: 8. CDR3 in amino acids: CASSLRATGTNTGELFF. CDR3 DNA: TGTGCCAGCAGCCTACGAGCGACAGGGACGAACACCGGGGAGCTGTTTTTT.

In its sample, this clone was seen a few times. The CDR3 sequence: CASNGQQLQETQYF. CDR3 DNA sequence: TGTGCCAGCAATGGACAGCAGCTCCAAGAGACCCAGTACTTC. This chain joins TRBV2 and TRBJ2-5, with D tentatively TRBD1 (6 bases). Trimming removed 7 bases at V and 1 base at J, with 13 bases between. The V gene's germline CDR1 is SNHLY and CDR2 FYNNEI. This CDR3 is built from 14 residues.